Listed below are T cell receptor beta chains from one sample, sequenced in a study of Graves' ophthalmopathy and Graves' hyperthyroidism. TCRdb reanalysed the multiplex PCR reads using MiXCR and keeps one entry per CDR3 protein. The table has roughly 500,000 distinct CDR3 sequences, over 13% seen once. Specimen: blood. The source of these receptors is a woman aged 25 to 45 with Graves' ophthalmopathy. Both conserved end residues are part of each CDR3. A D gene is named only where the DNA matches it firmly. Some rows have no size entry. The others give once, few or many, or a class for an expanded clone.

NA TRBJ1-3 many TRBV6-2/TRBV6-3 CASSRRNTIYF TGTGCCAGCAGTCGCCGCAACACCATATATTTT
NA TRBJ1-1 many TRBV12-3/TRBV12-4 CASRGRGDAEAFF TGTGCCAGCAGGGGGCGGGGAGATGCTGAAGCTTTCTTT
NA TRBJ1-5 many TRBV5-1 CASSWGDNQPQHF TGCGCCAGCAGTTGGGGGGACAATCAGCCCCAGCATTTT
NA TRBJ1-2 NA TRBV6-1 CASSQGHGYTF TGTGCCAGCAGTCAAGGTCATGGCTACACCTTC
NA TRBJ1-1 many TRBV7-2 CASSPAGAVNTEAFF TGTGCCAGCAGCCCGGCGGGGGCGGTGAACACTGAAGCTTTCTTT
TRBD1 TRBJ2-7 few TRBV6-4 CASSARGLLSYEQYF TGTGCCAGCAGTGCCAGGGGGTTACTCTCCTACGAGCAGTACTTC
NA TRBJ1-1 many TRBV12-3/TRBV12-4 CASRKRENTEAFF TGTGCCAGCAGGAAGCGGGAAAACACTGAAGCTTTCTTT
NA TRBJ1-1 NA TRBV10-3 CAISDRGHVEAFF TGTGCCATCAGTGACCGCGGACACGTTGAAGCTTTCTTT
TRBD1 TRBJ1-2 many TRBV11-2 CASSLRQGENGYTF TGTGCCAGCAGCCTAAGACAGGGGGAAAATGGCTACACCTTC
NA TRBJ2-7 many TRBV29-1 CSVERQPNYEQYF TGCAGCGTTGAGAGACAGCCAAACTACGAGCAGTACTTC
NA TRBJ1-2 once TRBV4-1 CASSPPGGPGGYGYTF TGCGCCAGCAGCCCACCCGGGGGCCCGGGGGGCTATGGCTACACCTTC
NA TRBJ2-4 few TRBV6-1 CASINFGIKYF TGTGCCAGCATTAACTTCGGCATTAAGTACTTC
NA TRBJ1-3 NA TRBV5-5 CASSLAQGSGNTIYF TGTGCCAGCAGCTTGGCCCAGGGCTCTGGAAACACCATATATTTT
NA TRBJ2-7 NA TRBV6-2/TRBV6-3 CASSYLGGTSYEQYF TGTGCCAGCAGTTACTTAGGCGGTACCTCCTACGAGCAGTACTTC
TRBD2 TRBJ2-2 many TRBV11-2 CASSVPGGAVTGELFF TGTGCCAGCAGCGTGCCCGGGGGGGCCGTAACCGGGGAGCTGTTTTTT
NA TRBJ1-2 few TRBV29-1 CSVEWGGQDYGCTF TGCAGCGTTGAATGGGGGGGACAAGACTATGGCTGCACCTTC
NA TRBJ1-1 NA TRBV6-1 CASNLLPPANTEAFF TGTGCCAGCAACCTACTGCCCCCGGCGAACACTGAAGCTTTCTTT
TRBD1 TRBJ2-5 many TRBV12-3/TRBV12-4 CASSTQGAPETQYF TGTGCCAGCAGTACGCAGGGGGCTCCAGAGACCCAGTACTTC
NA TRBJ1-5 many TRBV19 CASSIRQGMGHSNQPQHF TGTGCCAGTAGTATAAGGCAGGGAATGGGACATAGCAATCAGCCCCAGCATTTT
NA TRBJ1-2 NA TRBV27 CASSLSFTSYGYTF TGTGCCAGCAGTTTATCGTTTACATCATATGGTTACACCTTC
NA TRBJ1-2 many TRBV11-1 CASSADWGVSYGYTF TGTGCCAGCAGCGCAGACTGGGGTGTTAGCTATGGCTACACCTTC
TRBD1 TRBJ1-6 many TRBV30 CAEGQGRNSPLHF TGTGCCGAGGGACAGGGAAGAAACTCACCCCTCCACTTT
NA TRBJ1-1 NA TRBV6-1 CASRDGRIKDEAFF TGTGCCAGCAGGGATGGACGGATTAAAGATGAAGCTTTCTTT
NA TRBJ1-5 many TRBV4-1 CASSQVSGVSNQPQHF TGCGCCAGCAGCCAAGTATCAGGAGTGAGCAATCAGCCCCAGCATTTT